Given below is one T cell receptor beta chain in context. The data belong to a study of technical replicates of blood from a few donors. Data came from immunoSEQ multiplex PCR; TCRdb stores just in-frame clones and leaves some out. This sample has 65,000 to 80,000 clones, with more than 85% found just once. The trim removed 1 base at V and 4 bases at J, leaving 12 bases unmatched. The V gene's germline CDR1 is SQVTM and CDR2 ANQGSEA. This CDR3 has 18 amino acids. Sample: T cells isolated from PBMCs. V is TRBV29-1 and J is TRBJ2-6, with 8 bases aligning to TRBD1. The sequence came from a human donor in good health. Here the CDR3 DNA reads TGCAGCGTTGAAGGTGGAGAGGACAGGGCAGCCGGGGCCAACGTCCTGACTTTC. Protein sequence: CSVEGGEDRAAGANVLTF.